One sample yielded the 25 T cell receptor beta chains listed below, sequenced in a study of T-cell reconstitution after alpha-beta-depleted transplantation in children. Unique molecular identifiers tagged the TCRbeta library. TCRdb re-called the PCR reads with MiXCR, one entry per CDR3 protein. In the table there are roughly 500,000 distinct CDR3 sequences, about 30% of which are singletons. This specimen consisted of PBMCs from the stem cell graft donor, obtained from the stem cell graft. The receptors come from a human donor who donated a stem cell graft to a child with aplastic anemia.

This clonotype was found a few times. V usage is TRBV7-2 and J usage is TRBJ2-3, with 10 bases lining up with TRBD2. Looked up from germline, CDR1 is SGHTA and CDR2 is FQGNSA. The CDR3 loop spans 17 amino acids. Unmatched junction bases numbered 15, after V lost 4 bases and J lost 8 bases. The CDR3 loop is CASSWRASGRERGTQYF. CDR3 bases: TGTGCCAGCAGCTGGAGGGCTAGCGGGAGAGAAAGGGGTACGCAGTATTTT.

Only a few counts were recorded for this clonotype. The chain recombines TRBV10-3 with TRBJ1-5; a possible D gene is TRBD1 (5 bases). CDR3 length: 16 residues. Germline CDR1 reads ENHRY; CDR2 reads SYGVKD. Trimming stripped 0 bases from V and 7 bases from J, with 16 bases between. CDR3 coding DNA: TGTGCCATCAGTGAGTCGAAGGGACTCGAACCCCAGCCCCAGCATTTT. Translation: CAISESKGLEPQPQHF.

This clonotype occurred a few times. This chain connects TRBV7-2 to TRBJ1-1, with no clear D. CDR1 SGHTA and CDR2 FQGNSA come from the germline V gene. The V gene lost 4 bases and the J gene lost 3 bases, with 9 bases spanning the gap. CDR3 length: 13 residues. CDR3 amino acids: CASSSLWDTEAFF. The CDR3 DNA sequence: TGTGCCAGCAGCTCACTGTGGGACACTGAAGCTTTCTTT. The full variable domain, in which reference TRBV7-2 and TRBJ1-1 provide the parts outside the CDR3, is GAGVSQSPSNKVTEKGKDVELRCDPISGHTALYWYRQSLGQGLEFLIYFQGNSAPDKSGLPSDRFSAERTGGSVSTLTIQRTQQEDSAVYLCASSSLWDTEAFFGQGTRLTVV.

This chain joins TRBV11-2 and TRBJ2-1; TRBD2 agrees at 9 bases. The CDR3 contains 18 residues. The V gene end was trimmed by 5 bases and the J gene end by 0 bases; junction bases not matched to a gene: 11. Germline lookup yields CDR1 SGHAT and CDR2 FQNNGV. CDR3 nucleotides: TGTGCCAGCAGCCCCACGCGTCTAGCGGGACCCTCCTACAATGAGCAGTTCTTC. This translates into CASSPTRLAGPSYNEQFF. The full variable domain, with the rest looked up from reference TRBV11-2 and TRBJ2-1, is EAGVAQSPRYKIIEKRQSVAFWCNPISGHATLYWYQQILGQGPKLLIQFQNNGVVDDSQLPKDRFSAERLKGVDSTLKIQPAKLEDSAVYLCASSPTRLAGPSYNEQFFGPGTRLTVL.

This clonotype came up many times. The gene calls are TRBV15 and TRBJ2-7, with TRBD2 as a possible D gene (5 bases). The length of the CDR3 is 13 residues. Germline values: CDR1 LNHNV, CDR2 YYDKDF (reference sequence). Between the trimmed V and J ends, which lost 7 bases and 10 bases, there was a span of 20 bases. The CDR3 sequence is CATKKGAATEQYV. The CDR3 bases are TGTGCCACCAAAAAAGGAGCGGCCACGGAACAGTACGTC.

V gene TRBV7-9 combines with J gene TRBJ2-1; D is unclear. This CDR3 is 17 amino acids long. Germline CDR1 SEHNR, CDR2 FQNEAQ (reference sequence). V was shortened by 5 bases and J by 0 bases, with 17 bases between the two germline ends. CDR3 sequence: CASSTLSRQSSYNEQFF. DNA of the CDR3: TGTGCCAGCAGCACACTTAGCAGACAAAGCTCCTACAATGAGCAGTTCTTC.

In DNA, the CDR3 is TGTGCCAGCAGTTTGTCCCACGGAAGCAATCAGCCCCAGCATTTT. Translating it yields CASSLSHGSNQPQHF. The chain employs TRBV12-3 or TRBV12-4 and TRBJ1-5, with no clear D. This CDR3 region has 15 residues. The V end lost 3 bases, the J end lost 1 base, and 10 bases lay between the germline ends.

V is TRBV7-6 and J is TRBJ2-5; D unresolved. Germline CDR1 reads SGHVS; CDR2 reads FNYEAQ. This CDR3 comprises 13 residues. Trimming pared 1 base from V and 4 bases from J, leaving 7 bases between. The CDR3 sequence is CASSLGFGETQYF. DNA of the CDR3: TGTGCCAGCAGCTTAGGCTTTGGAGAGACCCAGTACTTC.

This chain links TRBV5-1 with TRBJ1-3; D unclear. Trimming took off 3 bases at V and 4 bases at J, with 17 bases between the two ends. This CDR3 contains 16 residues. CDR1 is SGHRS and CDR2 is YFSETQ in the germline V gene. The CDR3 reads CASSSGIGRLGNTIYF. The DNA for the CDR3 is TGCGCCAGCAGCTCTGGGATAGGGCGCCTAGGAAACACCATATATTTT.

DNA of the CDR3: TGTGCCAGCAAACCCGAGAGCTCCTACGAGCAGTACTTC. Protein product: CASKPESSYEQYF. This sequence joins TRBV28 and TRBJ2-7; D ambiguous. Trimming cost V 7 bases and J 0 bases, with 10 bases left between them. Per germline, CDR1 MDHEN and CDR2 SYDVKM. The CDR3 length is 13 residues.

This clonotype was seen more than once but under ten times. The V and J genes are TRBV20-1 and TRBJ2-7; 14 bases are shared with TRBD2. There are 13 residues in the CDR3. V shed 6 bases, J shed 5 bases, and the junction held 3 bases outside the gene matches. Germline V lookup: CDR1 DFQATT, CDR2 SNEGSKA (reference sequence). The CDR3 DNA sequence: TGCAGTGCGCCGGGACTAGCGGGAGACGAGCAGTACGTC. Protein: CSAPGLAGDEQYV.

This clonotype was detected a few times. V gene TRBV7-6 combines with J gene TRBJ2-3; TRBD1 might be the D (6 bases). The V end lost 4 bases, the J end lost 0 bases, and 8 bases lay between the germline ends. Germline CDR1 and CDR2: SGHVS and FNYEAQ. The CDR3 runs to 14 residues. The CDR3 spells CASSYGQSTDTQYF. CDR3 nucleotides: TGTGCCAGCAGCTACGGACAGAGCACAGATACGCAGTATTTT.

The V and J genes are TRBV30 and TRBJ1-2; D gene uncertain. V was shortened by 0 bases and J by 0 bases, with 11 bases between the two germline ends. There are 15 residues in the CDR3. Per germline, CDR1 GTSNPN and CDR2 SVGIG (reference sequence). The CDR3 DNA reads TGTGCCTGGAGTGTACTGGAGCTCGCTAACTATGGCTACACCTTC. Residues: CAWSVLELANYGYTF.

This clonotype was observed a few times. The rearrangement joins TRBV29-1 to TRBJ1-2; 10 bases agree with TRBD1. The V gene's germline CDR1 is SQVTM and CDR2 ANQGSEA. The V gene end was trimmed by 7 bases and the J gene end by 7 bases; junction bases not matched to a gene: 6. The CDR3 is 12 amino acids. The CDR3, as DNA: TGCAGCGGCGAGGGACAGGGGTCTGGCTACACCTTC. As protein: CSGEGQGSGYTF. Filled out from reference TRBV29-1 and TRBJ1-2, the complete variable domain reads SAVISQKPSRDICQRGTSLTIQCQVDSQVTMMFWYRQQPGQSLTLIATANQGSEATYESGFVIDKFPISRPNLTFSTLTVSNMSPEDSSIYLCSGEGQGSGYTFGSGTRLTVV.

The V and J genes are TRBV6-1 and TRBJ2-7, with D possibly being TRBD1 (5 bases). The ends were cut back, 7 bases at V and 5 bases at J, with 6 bases in the middle. Germline-derived CDR1 and CDR2 are MNHNS and SASEGT. This CDR3 region has 10 residues. CDR3 residues: CASKGNEQYF. The CDR3 nucleotides are TGTGCCAGCAAGGGGAACGAGCAGTACTTC.

The J gene is TRBJ2-1, the V gene TRBV4-2; 13 bases are a match to TRBD2. This CDR3 comprises 16 residues. Germline V gene data show CDR1 as LGHNA and CDR2 as YNFKEQ. Germline trimming cut 0 bases from V and 12 bases from J; bases unmatched to any gene: 8. For the CDR3, the DNA is TGTGCCAGCAGCCAAGATTTGGGGACTAGCGGGATTGGGCAGTTCTTC. Its protein is CASSQDLGTSGIGQFF.

The rearrangement links TRBV18 to TRBJ2-3, with TRBD1 identical over 7 bases. Trimming cost V 5 bases and J 3 bases; bases outside gene matches: 8. The CDR3 is 15 amino acids. From germline, CDR1 is KGHSH and CDR2 LQKENI. The CDR3 region is CASSIRDRSTDTQYF. For the CDR3, the DNA is TGTGCCAGCTCAATCCGGGACAGATCTACAGATACGCAGTATTTT.

The CDR3 is CASSLASGLDPRTGELFF. CDR3 nucleotide sequence: TGCGCCAGCAGCTTGGCCAGTGGGCTAGACCCAAGAACCGGGGAGCTGTTTTTT. The V gene is TRBV5-1, the J gene TRBJ2-2; D gene ambiguous. The CDR3 contains 18 residues. The germline V gene encodes CDR1 SGHRS and CDR2 YFSETQ. V was trimmed by 0 bases and J by 5 bases, leaving 20 bases between them.

CDR3 protein: CASSKQGVNYEQYF. The CDR3 nucleotides read TGTGCCAGCTCCAAACAGGGGGTCAACTACGAGCAGTACTTC. The rearrangement joins TRBV5-6 to TRBJ2-7; TRBD1 agrees at 8 bases. Germline assignment: CDR1 SGHDT and CDR2 YYEEEE. V lost 7 bases and J lost 3; bases outside the gene matches: 9. CDR3 length equals 14 residues.

This clonotype was observed a single time. The chain couples TRBV24-1 to TRBJ1-2; no definite D call. Trimming took 4 bases from V and 4 from J, leaving 18 bases between them. Germline V gives CDR1 KGHDR, CDR2 SFDVKD. The CDR3 has 16 residues. CDR3 sequence (DNA): TGTGCCACCAGTGACTCTCTCACAGCGGGTACCTATGGCTACACCTTC. Protein sequence: CATSDSLTAGTYGYTF.

This clonotype was seen ten or more times. The chain recombines TRBV20-1 with TRBJ2-3, with D unresolved. The CDR3 loop spans 13 amino acids. Germline V gene sequence: CDR1 DFQATT, CDR2 SNEGSKA (reference sequence). V dropped 6 bases and J dropped 0 bases, with 10 bases sitting between them. Here the CDR3 reads CSAPTLSTDTQYF. The CDR3 DNA follows: TGCAGTGCCCCAACACTGAGCACAGATACGCAGTATTTT.

This chain uses TRBV28 with TRBJ2-3; D is possibly TRBD2 (6 bases). V was cut by 3 bases and J by 2 bases, with 12 bases left in between. The CDR3 runs 15 residues. Looked up from germline, CDR1 is MDHEN and CDR2 is SYDVKM. In DNA form, the CDR3 reads TGTGCCAGCAGTTTGGGGGGAGCCTCCACAGATACGCAGTATTTT. Encoded protein: CASSLGGASTDTQYF. The entire variable domain, with the rest obtained from reference TRBV28 and TRBJ2-3, is as follows: DVKVTQSSRYLVKRTGEKVFLECVQDMDHENMFWYRQDPGLGLRLIYFSYDVKMKEKGDIPEGYSVSREKKERFSLILESASTNQTSMYLCASSLGGASTDTQYFGPGTRLTVL.

This chain connects TRBV29-1 to TRBJ1-1; perhaps TRBD1 as D (5 bases). In germline, CDR1 is SQVTM, CDR2 ANQGSEA. Trimming pared 7 bases from V and 4 bases from J, leaving 10 bases between. The CDR3 has 11 residues. In DNA form, the CDR3 reads TGCAGCGGGGGCCTTAGCACTGAAGCTTTCTTT. Its translation is CSGGLSTEAFF.

J is TRBJ2-5 and V is TRBV10-3; 7 nucleotides agree with TRBD2. Germline V lookup: CDR1 ENHRY, CDR2 SYGVKD. J gave up 4 bases and V 1 base, and 3 bases lay outside the gene matches. There are 14 residues in the CDR3. The CDR3 spells CAISEWRGRETQYF. The CDR3 coding sequence is TGTGCCATCAGTGAGTGGCGGGGGAGAGAGACCCAGTACTTC.

This clonotype showed up just a few times. The chain joins TRBV29-1 to TRBJ2-2, with 8 bases aligning to TRBD2. With V trimmed by 6 bases and J by 4 bases, 7 bases remained unmatched. The CDR3 has 14 amino acids. Germline V gene lookup returns CDR1 SQVTM and CDR2 ANQGSEA. CDR3 nucleotide sequence: TGCAGCGTCGGCTCAGCGGGGGTCACCGGGGAGCTGTTTTTT. Translated: CSVGSAGVTGELFF.